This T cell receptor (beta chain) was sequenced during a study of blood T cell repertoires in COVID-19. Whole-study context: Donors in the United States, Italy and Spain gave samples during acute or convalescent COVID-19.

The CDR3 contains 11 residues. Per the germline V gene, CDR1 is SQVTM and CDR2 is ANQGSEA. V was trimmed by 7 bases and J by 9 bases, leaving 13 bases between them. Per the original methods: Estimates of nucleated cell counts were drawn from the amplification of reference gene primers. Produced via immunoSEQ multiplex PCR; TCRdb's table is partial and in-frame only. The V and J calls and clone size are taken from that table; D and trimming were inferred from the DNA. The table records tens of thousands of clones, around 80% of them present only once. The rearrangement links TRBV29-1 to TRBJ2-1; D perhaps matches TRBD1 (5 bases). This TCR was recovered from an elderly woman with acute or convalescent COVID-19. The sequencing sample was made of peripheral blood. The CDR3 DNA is TGCAGCGGACAGATAGGCCCTGAGCAGTTCTTC. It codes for CSGQIGPEQFF.